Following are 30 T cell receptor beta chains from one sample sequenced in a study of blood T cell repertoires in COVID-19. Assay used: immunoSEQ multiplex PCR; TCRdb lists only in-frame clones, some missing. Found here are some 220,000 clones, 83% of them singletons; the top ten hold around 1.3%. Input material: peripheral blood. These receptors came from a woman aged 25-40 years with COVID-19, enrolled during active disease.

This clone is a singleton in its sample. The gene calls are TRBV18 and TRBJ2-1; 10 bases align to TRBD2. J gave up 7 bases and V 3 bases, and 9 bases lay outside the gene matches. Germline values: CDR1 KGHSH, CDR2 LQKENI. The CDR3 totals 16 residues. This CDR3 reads CASSPLSGGAGNEQFF. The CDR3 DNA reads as TGTGCCAGCTCACCCCTCAGCGGGGGGGCGGGGAATGAGCAGTTCTTC.

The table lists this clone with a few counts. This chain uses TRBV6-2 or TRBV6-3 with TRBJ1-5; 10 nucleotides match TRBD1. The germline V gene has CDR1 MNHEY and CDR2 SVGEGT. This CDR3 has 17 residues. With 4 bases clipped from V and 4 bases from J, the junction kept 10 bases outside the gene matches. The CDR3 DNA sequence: TGTGCCAGCAGTTCCTCGACAGGGGGCCTTCTGAATCAGCCCCAGCATTTT. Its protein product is CASSSSTGGLLNQPQHF.

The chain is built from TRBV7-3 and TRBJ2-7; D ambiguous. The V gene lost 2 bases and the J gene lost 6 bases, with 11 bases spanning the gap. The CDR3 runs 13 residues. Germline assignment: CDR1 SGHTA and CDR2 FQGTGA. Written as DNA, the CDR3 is TGTGCCAGCAGCTTAGAGGCCCACTCCGAGCAGTACTTC. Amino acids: CASSLEAHSEQYF.

CDR3 amino acids: CASSPPGLALDEQYF. CDR3 DNA sequence: TGTGCCAGCTCACCACCGGGACTAGCCTTAGACGAGCAGTACTTC. The gene calls are TRBV18 and TRBJ2-7; 9 bases map to TRBD2. The CDR3 consists of 15 residues. Germline V gene data show CDR1 as KGHSH and CDR2 as LQKENI. V trimming: 0 bases; J trimming: 5 bases; junction bases outside the gene matches: 5.

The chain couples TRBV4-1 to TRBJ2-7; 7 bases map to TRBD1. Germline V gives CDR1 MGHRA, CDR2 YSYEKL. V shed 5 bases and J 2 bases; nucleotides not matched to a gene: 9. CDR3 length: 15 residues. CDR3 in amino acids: CASSYLTGPTYEQYF. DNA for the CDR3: TGCGCCAGCAGCTACTTGACAGGGCCTACCTACGAGCAGTACTTC.

CDR3 amino acids: CASSPPLGTSNYGYTF. CDR3 DNA: TGTGCCAGCAGCCCCCCACTAGGCACTTCTAACTATGGCTACACCTTC. This chain links TRBV7-2 with TRBJ1-2; D unresolved. V lost 5 bases and J lost 0, with 16 bases in between. Per germline, CDR1 SGHTA and CDR2 FQGNSA. The CDR3 has 16 residues.

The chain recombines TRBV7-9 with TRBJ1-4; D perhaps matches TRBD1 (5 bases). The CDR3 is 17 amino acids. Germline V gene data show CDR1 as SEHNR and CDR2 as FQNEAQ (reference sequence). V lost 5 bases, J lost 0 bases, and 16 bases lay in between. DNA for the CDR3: TGTGCCAGCAGCCTCCCCAGGGAACTTGCAACTAATGAAAAACTGTTTTTT. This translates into CASSLPRELATNEKLFF.

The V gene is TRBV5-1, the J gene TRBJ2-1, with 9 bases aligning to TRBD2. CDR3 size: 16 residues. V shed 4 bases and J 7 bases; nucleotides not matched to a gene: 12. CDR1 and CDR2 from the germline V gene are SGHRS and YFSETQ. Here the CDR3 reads CASSPPASGVRNEQFF. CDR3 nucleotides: TGCGCCAGCAGCCCCCCTGCTAGCGGGGTTAGAAATGAGCAGTTCTTC.

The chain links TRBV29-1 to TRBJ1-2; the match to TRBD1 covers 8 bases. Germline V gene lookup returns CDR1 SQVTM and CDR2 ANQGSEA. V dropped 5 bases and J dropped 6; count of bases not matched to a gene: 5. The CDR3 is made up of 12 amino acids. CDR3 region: CSVTGTGDGYTF. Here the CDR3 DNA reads TGCAGCGTTACCGGGACAGGTGATGGCTACACCTTC. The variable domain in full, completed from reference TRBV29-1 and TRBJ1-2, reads SAVISQKPSRDICQRGTSLTIQCQVDSQVTMMFWYRQQPGQSLTLIATANQGSEATYESGFVIDKFPISRPNLTFSTLTVSNMSPEDSSIYLCSVTGTGDGYTFGSGTRLTVV.

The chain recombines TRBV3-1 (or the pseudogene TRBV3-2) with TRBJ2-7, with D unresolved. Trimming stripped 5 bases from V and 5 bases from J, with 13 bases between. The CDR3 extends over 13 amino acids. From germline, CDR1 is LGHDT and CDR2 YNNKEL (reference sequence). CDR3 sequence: CASSKVEVNEQYF. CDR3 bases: TGTGCCAGCAGCAAAGTAGAAGTCAACGAGCAGTACTTC.

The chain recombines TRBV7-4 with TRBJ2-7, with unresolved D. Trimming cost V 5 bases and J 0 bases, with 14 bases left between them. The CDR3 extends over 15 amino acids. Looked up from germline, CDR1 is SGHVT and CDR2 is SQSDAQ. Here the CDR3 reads CASSLSGHLSYEQYF. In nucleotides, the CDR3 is TGTGCCAGCAGCCTCTCTGGCCACCTCTCCTACGAGCAGTACTTC.

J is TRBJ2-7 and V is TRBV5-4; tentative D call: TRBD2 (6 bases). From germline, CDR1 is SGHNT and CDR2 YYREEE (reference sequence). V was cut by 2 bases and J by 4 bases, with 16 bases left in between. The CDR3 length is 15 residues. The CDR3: CASSFRGGTGYEQYF. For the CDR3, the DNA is TGTGCCAGCAGCTTCCGGGGAGGTACGGGGTACGAGCAGTACTTC.

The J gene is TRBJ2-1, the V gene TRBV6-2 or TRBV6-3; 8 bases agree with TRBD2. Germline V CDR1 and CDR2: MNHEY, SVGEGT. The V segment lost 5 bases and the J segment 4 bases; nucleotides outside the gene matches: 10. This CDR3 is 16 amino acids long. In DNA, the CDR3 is TGTGCCAGCAGTCCCCCTTGGGCGGGGGGTTACAATGAGCAGTTCTTC. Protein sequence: CASSPPWAGGYNEQFF.

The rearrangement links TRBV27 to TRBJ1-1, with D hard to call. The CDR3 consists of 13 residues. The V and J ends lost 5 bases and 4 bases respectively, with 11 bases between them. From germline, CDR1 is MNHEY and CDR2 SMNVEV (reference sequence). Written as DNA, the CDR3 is TGTGCCAGCAGTGGCCGGAGAGGCACTGAAGCTTTCTTT. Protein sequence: CASSGRRGTEAFF.

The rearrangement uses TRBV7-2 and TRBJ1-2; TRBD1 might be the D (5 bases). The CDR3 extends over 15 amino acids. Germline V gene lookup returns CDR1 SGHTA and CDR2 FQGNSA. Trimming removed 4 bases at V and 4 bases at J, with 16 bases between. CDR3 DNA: TGTGCCAGCAGCTCCCGGGAGGGGCGAATCTATGGCTACACCTTC. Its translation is CASSSREGRIYGYTF.

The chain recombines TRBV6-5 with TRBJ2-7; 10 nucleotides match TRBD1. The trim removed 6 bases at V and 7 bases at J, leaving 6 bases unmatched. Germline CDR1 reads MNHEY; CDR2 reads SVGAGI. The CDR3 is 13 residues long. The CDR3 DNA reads TGTGCCAGCAGGAGACAGGGGGCGGGGGAGCAGTACTTC. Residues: CASRRQGAGEQYF.

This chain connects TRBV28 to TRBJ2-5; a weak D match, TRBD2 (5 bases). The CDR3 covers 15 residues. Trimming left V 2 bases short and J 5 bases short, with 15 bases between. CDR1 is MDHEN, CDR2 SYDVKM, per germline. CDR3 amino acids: CASSLRIEGGETQYF. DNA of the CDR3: TGTGCCAGCAGTTTAAGAATAGAGGGCGGTGAGACCCAGTACTTC.

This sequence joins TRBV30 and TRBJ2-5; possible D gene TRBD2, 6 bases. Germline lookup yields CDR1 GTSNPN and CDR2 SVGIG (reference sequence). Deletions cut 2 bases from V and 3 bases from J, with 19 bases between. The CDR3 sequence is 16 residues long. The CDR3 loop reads CAWSLGVAAMKETQYF. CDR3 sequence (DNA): TGTGCCTGGAGTTTGGGGGTAGCGGCCATGAAAGAGACCCAGTACTTC.

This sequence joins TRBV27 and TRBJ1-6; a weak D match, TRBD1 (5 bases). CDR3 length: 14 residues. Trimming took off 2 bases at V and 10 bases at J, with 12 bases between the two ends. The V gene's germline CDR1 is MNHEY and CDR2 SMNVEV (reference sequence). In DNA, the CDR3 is TGTGCCAGCAGTTTAAACAGGTTTCGGTCACCCCTCCACTTT. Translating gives CASSLNRFRSPLHF.

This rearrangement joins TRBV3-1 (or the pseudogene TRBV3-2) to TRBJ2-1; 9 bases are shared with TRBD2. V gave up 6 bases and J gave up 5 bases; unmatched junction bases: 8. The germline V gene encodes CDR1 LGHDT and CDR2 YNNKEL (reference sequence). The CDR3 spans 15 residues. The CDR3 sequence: CASRRLAGIDNEQFF. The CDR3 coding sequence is TGTGCCAGCAGACGTCTAGCGGGAATCGACAATGAGCAGTTCTTC.

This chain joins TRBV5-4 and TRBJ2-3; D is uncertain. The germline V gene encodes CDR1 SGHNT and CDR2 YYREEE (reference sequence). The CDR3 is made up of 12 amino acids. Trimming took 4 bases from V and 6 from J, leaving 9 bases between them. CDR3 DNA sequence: TGTGCCAGCAGCCTCCTATCTGATACGCAGTATTTT. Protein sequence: CASSLLSDTQYF.

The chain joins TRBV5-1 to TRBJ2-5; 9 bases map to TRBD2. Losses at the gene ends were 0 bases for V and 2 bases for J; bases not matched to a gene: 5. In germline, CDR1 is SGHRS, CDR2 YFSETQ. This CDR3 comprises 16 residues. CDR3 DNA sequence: TGCGCCAGCAGCTTGGGCAATAGCGGGGGACAAGAGACCCAGTACTTC. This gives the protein CASSLGNSGGQETQYF.

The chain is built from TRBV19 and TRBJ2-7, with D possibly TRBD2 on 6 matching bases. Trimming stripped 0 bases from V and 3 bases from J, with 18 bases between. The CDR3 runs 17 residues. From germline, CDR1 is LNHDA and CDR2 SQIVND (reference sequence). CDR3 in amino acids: CASSIDSRQSGVYEQYF. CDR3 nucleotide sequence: TGTGCCAGTAGTATAGATTCCCGCCAGTCGGGGGTCTACGAGCAGTACTTC.

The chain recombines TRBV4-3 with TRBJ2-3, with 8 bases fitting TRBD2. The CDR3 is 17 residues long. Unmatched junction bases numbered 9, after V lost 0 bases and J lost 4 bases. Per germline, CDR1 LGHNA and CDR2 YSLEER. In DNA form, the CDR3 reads TGCGCCAGCAGCCAAGATACCAGCGGGAGTGGTGCAGATACGCAGTATTTT. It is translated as CASSQDTSGSGADTQYF.

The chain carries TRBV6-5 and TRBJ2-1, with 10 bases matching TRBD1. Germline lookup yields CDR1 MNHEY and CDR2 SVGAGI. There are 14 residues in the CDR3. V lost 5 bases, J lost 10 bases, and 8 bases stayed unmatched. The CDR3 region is CASSRDRGGFEQFF. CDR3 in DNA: TGTGCCAGCAGTCGGGACAGGGGCGGTTTCGAGCAGTTCTTC.

The CDR3 sequence: CASSPLTGAGGTEAFF. In nucleotides, the CDR3 is TGCGCCAGCAGCCCCCTTACAGGGGCCGGGGGCACTGAAGCTTTCTTT. V is TRBV5-1 and J is TRBJ1-1, with TRBD1 identical over 7 bases. Germline CDR1 reads SGHRS; CDR2 reads YFSETQ. The V and J ends lost 4 bases and 4 bases, in that order; junction bases with no gene match: 13. The CDR3 loop spans 16 amino acids. The complete variable domain, with remaining parts taken from reference TRBV5-1 and TRBJ1-1, reads KAGVTQTPRYLIKTRGQQVTLSCSPISGHRSVSWYQQTPGQGLQFLFEYFSETQRNKGNFPGRFSGRQFSNSRSEMNVSTLELGDSALYLCASSPLTGAGGTEAFFGQGTRLTVV.

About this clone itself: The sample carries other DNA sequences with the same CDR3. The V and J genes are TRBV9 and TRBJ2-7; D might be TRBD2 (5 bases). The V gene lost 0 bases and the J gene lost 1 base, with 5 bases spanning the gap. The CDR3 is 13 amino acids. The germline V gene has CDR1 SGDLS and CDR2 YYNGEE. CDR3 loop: CASSVGGSYEQYF. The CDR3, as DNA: TGTGCCAGCAGCGTAGGAGGGTCCTACGAGCAGTACTTC.

For the CDR3, the DNA is TGCGCCAGCAGCTCTGGACTAGCGGGAGGGCCTTCCTACGAGCAGTACTTC. It is translated as CASSSGLAGGPSYEQYF. V gene TRBV5-1 combines with J gene TRBJ2-7, with 15 bases that match TRBD2. Germline V gene sequence: CDR1 SGHRS, CDR2 YFSETQ. The CDR3 length is 17 residues. V shed 3 bases and J 1 base; nucleotides not matched to a gene: 5.

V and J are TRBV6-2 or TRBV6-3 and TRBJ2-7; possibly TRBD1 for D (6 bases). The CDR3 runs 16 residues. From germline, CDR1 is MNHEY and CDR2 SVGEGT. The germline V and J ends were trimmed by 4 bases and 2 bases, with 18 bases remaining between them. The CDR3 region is CASSSQGPPLAYEQYF. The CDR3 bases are TGTGCCAGCAGTTCGCAGGGGCCTCCTTTGGCCTACGAGCAGTACTTC.

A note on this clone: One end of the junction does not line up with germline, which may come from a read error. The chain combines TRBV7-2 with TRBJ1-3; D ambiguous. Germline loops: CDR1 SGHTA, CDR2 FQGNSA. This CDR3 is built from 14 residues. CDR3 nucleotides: TGTGCCAGCAGCTTAGGACCGACTAGAAATACCATATATTTT. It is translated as CASSLGPTRNTIYF.